This T cell receptor (beta chain) was captured in a study of blood T cell repertoires in COVID-19. Study in general: The United States, Italy and Spain were the sources of the acute and convalescent COVID-19 samples. In each case, the material was cDNA or gDNA derived from T cells, B-cell-depleted T cells, or PBMCs.

Original processing methods: Estimation of nucleated cell counts relied on the amplification of reference gene primers. TCRdb's copy holds only in-frame clones and misses some; the assay was immunoSEQ multiplex PCR. D and trimming come from the DNA, and the V and J calls and clone size come from that table. The repertoire has fewer than 70,000 clones, approximately 85% of them found once; the top ten carry under 3%. This clone was observed a few times. This CDR3 contains 19 residues. The germline V gene has CDR1 LNHDA and CDR2 SQIVND (reference sequence). After removal of 3 bases from V and 0 bases from J, the junction contained 7 bases not matched to a gene.

The material sequenced was peripheral blood. This clonotype was obtained from an elderly man with acute or convalescent COVID-19. This chain connects TRBV19 to TRBJ2-2; 13 bases agree with TRBD2. CDR3 coding DNA: TGTGCCAGTAGTATTGGACTAGCGGGAGTCCTTTCGAACACCGGGGAGCTGTTTTTT. Translated: CASSIGLAGVLSNTGELFF.